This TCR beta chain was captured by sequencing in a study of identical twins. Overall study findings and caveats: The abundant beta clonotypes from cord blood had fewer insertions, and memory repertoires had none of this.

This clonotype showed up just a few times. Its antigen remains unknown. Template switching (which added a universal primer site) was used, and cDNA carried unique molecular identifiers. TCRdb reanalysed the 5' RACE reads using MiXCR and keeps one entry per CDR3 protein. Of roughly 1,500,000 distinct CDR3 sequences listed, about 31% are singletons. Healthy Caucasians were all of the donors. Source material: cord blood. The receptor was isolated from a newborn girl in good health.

The CDR3 coding sequence is TGTGCCAGCAGTTTGGGGCAGGTGGGCACTGAAGCTTTCTTT. Amino acid sequence: CASSLGQVGTEAFF. The J gene is TRBJ1-1, the V gene TRBV12-3 or TRBV12-4; D may be TRBD1 (5 bases). The CDR3 consists of 14 residues. Trimming took off 3 bases at V and 4 bases at J, with 12 bases between the two ends.